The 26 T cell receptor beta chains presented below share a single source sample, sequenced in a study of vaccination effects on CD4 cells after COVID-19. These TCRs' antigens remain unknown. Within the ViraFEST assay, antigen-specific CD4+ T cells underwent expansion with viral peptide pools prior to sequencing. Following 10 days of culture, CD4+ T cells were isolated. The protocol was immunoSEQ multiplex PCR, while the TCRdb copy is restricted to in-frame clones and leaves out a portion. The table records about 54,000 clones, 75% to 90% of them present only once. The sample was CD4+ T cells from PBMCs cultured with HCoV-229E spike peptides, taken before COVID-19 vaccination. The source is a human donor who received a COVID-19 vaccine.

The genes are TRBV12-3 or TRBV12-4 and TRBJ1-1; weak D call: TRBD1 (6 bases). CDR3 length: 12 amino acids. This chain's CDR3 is CVSSTGTTEAFF. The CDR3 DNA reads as TGTGTAAGTTCCACAGGGACCACTGAAGCTTTCTTT.

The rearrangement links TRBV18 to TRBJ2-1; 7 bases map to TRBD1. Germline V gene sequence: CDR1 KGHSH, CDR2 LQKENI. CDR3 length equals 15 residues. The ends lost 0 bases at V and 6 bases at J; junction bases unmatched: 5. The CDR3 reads CASSPPTGFGNEQFF. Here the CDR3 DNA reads TGTGCCAGCTCACCACCGACAGGGTTTGGCAATGAGCAGTTCTTC.

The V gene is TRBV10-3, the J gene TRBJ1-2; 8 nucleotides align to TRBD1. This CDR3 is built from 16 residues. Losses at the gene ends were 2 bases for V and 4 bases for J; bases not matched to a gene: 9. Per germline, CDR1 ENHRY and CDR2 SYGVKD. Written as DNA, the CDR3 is TGTGCCATCAGTGAGCTCGGCCAAACAGGGGGCTATGGCTACACCTTC. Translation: CAISELGQTGGYGYTF.

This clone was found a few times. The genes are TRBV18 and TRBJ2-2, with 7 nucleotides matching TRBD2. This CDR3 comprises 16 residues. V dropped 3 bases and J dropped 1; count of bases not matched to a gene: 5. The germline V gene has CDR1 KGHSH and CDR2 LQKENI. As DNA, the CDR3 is TGTGCCAGCTCACCGGTCCAGCGGGGGAACACCGGGGAGCTGTTTTTT. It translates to CASSPVQRGNTGELFF.

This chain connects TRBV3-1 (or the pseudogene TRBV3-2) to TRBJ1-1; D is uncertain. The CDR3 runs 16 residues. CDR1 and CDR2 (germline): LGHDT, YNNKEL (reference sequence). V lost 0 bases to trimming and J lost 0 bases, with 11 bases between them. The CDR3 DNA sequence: TGTGCCAGCAGCCAAGATAGTAGGAGACTGAACACTGAAGCTTTCTTT. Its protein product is CASSQDSRRLNTEAFF.

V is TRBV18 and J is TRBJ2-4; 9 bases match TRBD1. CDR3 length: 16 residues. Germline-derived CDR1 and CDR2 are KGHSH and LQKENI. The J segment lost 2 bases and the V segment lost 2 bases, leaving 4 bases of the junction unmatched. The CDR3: CASSPLDRGTKNIQYF. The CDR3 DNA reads TGTGCCAGCTCACCATTGGACAGGGGAACCAAAAACATTCAGTACTTC.

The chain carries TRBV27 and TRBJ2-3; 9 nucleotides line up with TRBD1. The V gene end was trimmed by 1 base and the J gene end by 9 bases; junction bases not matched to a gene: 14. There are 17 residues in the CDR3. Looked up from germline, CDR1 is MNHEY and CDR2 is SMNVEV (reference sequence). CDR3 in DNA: TGTGCCAGCAGTTTATATCGGGGACAGGGAATGTTAGTGACGCAGTATTTT. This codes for CASSLYRGQGMLVTQYF.

CDR3 nucleotides: TGTGCCAGCAGTGATCCAGGACAGGGGAACACCGGGGAGCTGTTTTTT. Translated, it gives CASSDPGQGNTGELFF. V is TRBV25-1 and J is TRBJ2-2, with 8 bases that match TRBD1. This CDR3 contains 16 residues. CDR1 is MGHDK and CDR2 is SYGVNS in the germline V gene. V shed 3 bases, J shed 1 base, and the junction held 4 bases outside the gene matches.

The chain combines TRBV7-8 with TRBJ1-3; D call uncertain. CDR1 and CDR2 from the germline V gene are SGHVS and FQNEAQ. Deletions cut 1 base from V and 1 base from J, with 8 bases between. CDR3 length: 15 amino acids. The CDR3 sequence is CASSLETESGNTIYF. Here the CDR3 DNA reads TGTGCCAGCAGCTTAGAGACGGAATCTGGAAACACCATATATTTT.

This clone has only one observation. The CDR3 is CASSQELGQNNEQFF. The CDR3 region has the DNA TGCGCCAGCAGCCAAGAGCTGGGGCAGAACAATGAGCAGTTCTTC. This chain connects TRBV4-3 to TRBJ2-1; perhaps TRBD1 as D (5 bases). Per germline, CDR1 LGHNA and CDR2 YSLEER. The CDR3 covers 15 residues. V shed 0 bases and J shed 5 bases, with 11 bases lying between them.

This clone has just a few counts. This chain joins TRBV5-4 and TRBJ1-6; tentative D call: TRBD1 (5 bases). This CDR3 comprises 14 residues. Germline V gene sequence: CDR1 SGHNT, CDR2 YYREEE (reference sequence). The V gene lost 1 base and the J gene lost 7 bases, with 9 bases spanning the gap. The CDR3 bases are TGTGCCAGCAGCTTGCAGGGTGGCAATTCACCCCTCCACTTT. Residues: CASSLQGGNSPLHF.

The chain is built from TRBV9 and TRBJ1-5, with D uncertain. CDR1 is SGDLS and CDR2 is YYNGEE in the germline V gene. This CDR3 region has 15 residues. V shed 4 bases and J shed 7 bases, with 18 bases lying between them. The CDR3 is CASSPLGIMGQPQHF. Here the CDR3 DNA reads TGTGCCAGCAGCCCTCTTGGAATAATGGGGCAGCCCCAGCATTTT.

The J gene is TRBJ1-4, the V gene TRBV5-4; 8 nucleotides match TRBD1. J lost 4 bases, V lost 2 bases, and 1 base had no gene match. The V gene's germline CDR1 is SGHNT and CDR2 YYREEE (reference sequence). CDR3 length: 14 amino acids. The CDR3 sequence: CASSFGQGNEKLFF. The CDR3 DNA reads TGTGCCAGCAGCTTTGGACAGGGTAATGAAAAACTGTTTTTT.

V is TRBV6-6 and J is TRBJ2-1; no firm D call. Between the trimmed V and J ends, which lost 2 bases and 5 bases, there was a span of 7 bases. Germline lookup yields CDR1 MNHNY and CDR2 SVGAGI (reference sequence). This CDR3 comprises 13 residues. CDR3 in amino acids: CASSYKRDNEQFF. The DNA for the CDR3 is TGTGCCAGCAGTTACAAACGGGACAATGAGCAGTTCTTC.

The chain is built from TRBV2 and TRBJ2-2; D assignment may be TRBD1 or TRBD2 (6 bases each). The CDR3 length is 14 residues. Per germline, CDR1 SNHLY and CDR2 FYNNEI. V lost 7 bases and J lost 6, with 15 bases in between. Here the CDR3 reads CASNGGAKAGELFF. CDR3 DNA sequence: TGTGCCAGCAACGGGGGCGCGAAGGCCGGGGAGCTGTTTTTT.

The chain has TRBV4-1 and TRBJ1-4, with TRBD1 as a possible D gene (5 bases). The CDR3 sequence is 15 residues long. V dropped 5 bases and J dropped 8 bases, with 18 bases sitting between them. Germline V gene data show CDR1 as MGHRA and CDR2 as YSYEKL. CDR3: CASSLSGTAREKLFF. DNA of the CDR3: TGCGCCAGCAGCTTATCCGGGACGGCAAGGGAAAAACTGTTTTTT.

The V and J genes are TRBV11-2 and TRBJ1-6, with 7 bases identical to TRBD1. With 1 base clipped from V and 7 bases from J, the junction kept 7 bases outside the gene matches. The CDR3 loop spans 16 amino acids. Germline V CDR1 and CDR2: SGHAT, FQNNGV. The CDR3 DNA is TGTGCCAGCAGCTTAGCAGGGACAGTGTTCAATTCACCCCTCCACTTT. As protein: CASSLAGTVFNSPLHF.

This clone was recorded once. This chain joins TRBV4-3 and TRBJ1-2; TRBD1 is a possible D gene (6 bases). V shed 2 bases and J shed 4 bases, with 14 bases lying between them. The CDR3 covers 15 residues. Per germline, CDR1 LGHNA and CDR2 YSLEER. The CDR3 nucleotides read TGCGCCAGCAGCCAAATCAACAGGGACTCCTATGGCTACACCTTC. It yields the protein CASSQINRDSYGYTF.

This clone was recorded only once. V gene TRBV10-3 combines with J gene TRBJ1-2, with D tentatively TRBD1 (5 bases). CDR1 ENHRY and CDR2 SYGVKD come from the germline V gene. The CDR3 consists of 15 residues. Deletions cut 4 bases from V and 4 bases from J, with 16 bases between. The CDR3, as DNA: TGTGCCATCAGTGGGGGCCTGAAGGAATTCTATGGCTACACCTTC. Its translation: CAISGGLKEFYGYTF.

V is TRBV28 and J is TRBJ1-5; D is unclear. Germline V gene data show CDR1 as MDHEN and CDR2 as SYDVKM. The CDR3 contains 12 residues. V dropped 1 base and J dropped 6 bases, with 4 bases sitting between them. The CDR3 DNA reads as TGTGCCAGCAGTTTATATGGTCAGCCCCAGCATTTT. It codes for CASSLYGQPQHF.

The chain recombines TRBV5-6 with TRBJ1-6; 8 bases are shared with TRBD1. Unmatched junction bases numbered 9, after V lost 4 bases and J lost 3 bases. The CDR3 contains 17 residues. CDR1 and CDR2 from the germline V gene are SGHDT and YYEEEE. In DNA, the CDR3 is TGTGCCAGCAGCCTAAGACAGGGGCGGATCTATAATTCACCCCTCCACTTT. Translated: CASSLRQGRIYNSPLHF.

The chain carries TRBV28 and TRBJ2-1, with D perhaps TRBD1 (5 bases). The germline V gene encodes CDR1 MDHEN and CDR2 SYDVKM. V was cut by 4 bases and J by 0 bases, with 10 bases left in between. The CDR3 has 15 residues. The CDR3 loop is CASSSAGISYNEQFF. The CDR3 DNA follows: TGTGCCAGCAGTTCCGCAGGGATCTCCTACAATGAGCAGTTCTTC.

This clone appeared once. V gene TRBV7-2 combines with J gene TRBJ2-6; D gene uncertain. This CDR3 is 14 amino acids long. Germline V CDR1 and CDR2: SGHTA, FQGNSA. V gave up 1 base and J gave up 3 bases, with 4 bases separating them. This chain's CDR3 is CASSLGGGANVLTF. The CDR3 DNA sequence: TGTGCCAGCAGCTTAGGGGGTGGGGCCAACGTCCTGACTTTC.

Here the CDR3 reads CASSEEGRIANTGELFF. The CDR3 DNA reads as TGTGCCAGCAGTGAAGAGGGCAGAATCGCGAACACCGGGGAGCTGTTTTTT. V and J are TRBV2 and TRBJ2-2; D is uncertain. This CDR3 comprises 17 residues. V was trimmed by 1 base and J by 0 bases, leaving 12 bases between them. In germline, CDR1 is SNHLY, CDR2 FYNNEI. The full variable domain, with the rest looked up from reference TRBV2 and TRBJ2-2, is EPEVTQTPSHQVTQMGQEVILRCVPISNHLYFYWYRQILGQKVEFLVSFYNNEISEKSEIFDDQFSVERPDGSNFTLKIRSTKLEDSAMYFCASSEEGRIANTGELFFGEGSRLTVL.

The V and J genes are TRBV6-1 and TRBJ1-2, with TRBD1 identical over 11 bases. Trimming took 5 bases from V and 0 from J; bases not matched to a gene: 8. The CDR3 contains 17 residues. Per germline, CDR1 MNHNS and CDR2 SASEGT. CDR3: CASSKGQGATPNYGYTF. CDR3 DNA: TGTGCCAGCAGTAAAGGACAGGGGGCCACCCCTAACTATGGCTACACCTTC.

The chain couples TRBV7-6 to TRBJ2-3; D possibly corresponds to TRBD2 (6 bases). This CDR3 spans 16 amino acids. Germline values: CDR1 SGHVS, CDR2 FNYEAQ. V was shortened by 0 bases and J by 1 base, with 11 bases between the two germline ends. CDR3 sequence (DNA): TGTGCCAGCAGCTTAGCGGAGGGCCGCGGCACAGATACGCAGTATTTT. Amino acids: CASSLAEGRGTDTQYF.